This TCR beta chain was identified during a study of blood T cells in healthy people across ages. Findings of the study overall: Expanded clonotype shifts may have been confounded, as the donors had an unknown CMV status.

On this clonotype itself: The antigen remains unidentified.

Alongside a J-beta primer mix, a sample-barcoded 5' primer served in a second PCR lasting about 7 to 11 cycles. The template-switch adaptor, which had 12 random nucleotides, put a tag on each cDNA molecule. From each sample, at least 2.5 million paired-end reads containing CDR3 were obtained. TCRdb ran MiXCR on the 5' RACE reads and lists one entry per CDR3 protein. Of about 1.4 million distinct CDR3 sequences listed, 59% are singletons. Isolation per sample recovered at least 7 million PBMCs. The sequenced sample was blood. The TCR sequence derives from a man between 18 and 35 years old in good health.

For the CDR3, the DNA is TGTGCCACAGAGCGGGAGTCCACTGAAGCTTTCTTT. Translation: CATERESTEAFF. The V call is TRBV2, the J call TRBJ1-1; D uncertain. The ends were cut back, 10 bases at V and 4 bases at J, with 13 bases in the middle. CDR1 is SNHLY, CDR2 FYNNEI, per germline. This CDR3 spans 12 amino acids.